Below, 4 T cell receptor beta chains from the same sample are listed, as sequenced in a study of T-cell reconstitution after alpha-beta-depleted transplantation in children. Using unique molecular identifiers, the investigators prepared the TCRbeta library. Using its own MiXCR run on the PCR reads, TCRdb lists one record per CDR3 protein. There are just under 550,000 distinct CDR3 sequences in the sample; about 18% occur only once, and 3.3% lies in the top ten. The sample consisted of PBMCs from the stem cell graft donor, taken from the stem cell graft. The receptor source for this set is a human donor who donated a stem cell graft to a child with acute lymphoblastic leukemia.

The V gene is TRBV6-1, the J gene TRBJ2-5, with a weak D call TRBD1 (7 bases). Trimming cost V 5 bases and J 5 bases, with 21 bases left between them. This CDR3 has 16 residues. Germline V gene data show CDR1 as MNHNS and CDR2 as SASEGT. CDR3 nucleotide sequence: TGTGCCAGCAGTATAGACAGGGAGGATTACTGGGAGACCCAGTACTTC. Encoded protein: CASSIDREDYWETQYF.

V is TRBV12-3 or TRBV12-4 and J is TRBJ2-1; 10 bases are a match to TRBD2. The CDR3 has 15 residues. V lost 7 bases to trimming and J lost 0 bases; unmatched junction nucleotides: 3. CDR3: CASTLAGASYNEQFF. CDR3 sequence (DNA): TGTGCCAGCACCCTAGCGGGAGCCTCCTACAATGAGCAGTTCTTC.

This clonotype was found once. This chain joins TRBV4-1 and TRBJ2-7; 11 nucleotides match TRBD2. CDR3 size: 14 residues. CDR1 MGHRA and CDR2 YSYEKL come from the germline V gene. With 4 bases clipped from V and 8 bases from J, the junction kept 7 bases outside the gene matches. DNA of the CDR3: TGCGCCAGCAGCCGAGGGACTAGCGGAGCAAAGCAGTACTTC. This translates into CASSRGTSGAKQYF.

This clonotype was counted only a few times. The rearrangement joins TRBV29-1 to TRBJ2-7, with 12 bases that match TRBD2. The CDR3 is 14 residues long. CDR1 SQVTM and CDR2 ANQGSEA come from the germline V gene. V lost 3 bases and J lost 4; bases outside the gene matches: 4. For the CDR3, the DNA is TGCAGCGTTGATGGGCTAGCGGGAGGGTACGAGCAGTACTTC. It is translated as CSVDGLAGGYEQYF.